This passage covers 19 T cell receptor beta chains from one sample sequenced in a study of breast tumors, draining lymph nodes, adjacent tissues (dated by TCRdb to about 2016). The lymph node samples were taken from the axillary draining lymph nodes of breast cancer patients. Libraries were built with multiplex PCR. The sequencing machine was an Illumina HiSeq 2000. TCRdb reprocessed the public reads (quality trimming at Q25 with fastp, clone calling with MiXCR) and kept in-frame beta chains. Each record represents a unique CDR3 protein, reported with the most common genes and DNA among its rows. The table for this sample lists approximately 180,000 distinct CDR3 sequences; approximately 33% of them were counted only once. The top ten constitute over 3.5% of the sample. Sequencing used axillary lymph node tissue. All receptors derive from a female donor with breast cancer. Some clones in this sample may be carry-over from other donors' samples.

Details on this clonotype: The junction differs from germline at one of its ends, possibly a read error. The chain combines TRBV4-2 with TRBJ2-7; 16 bases match TRBD2. Germline V gene sequence: CDR1 LGHNA, CDR2 YNFKEQ. The length of the CDR3 is 16 residues. The CDR3 sequence is CASSQVGTSGGGERYF. CDR3 nucleotides: TGTGCCAGCAGCCAAGTAGGGACTAGCGGGGGGGGAGAGCGGTACTTC.

As for this clonotype: This may be a read error, as it is one base from a much larger clone. This CDR3 fails to terminate in the conserved phenylalanine or tryptophan, so it likely reflects a read error. This chain joins TRBV24-1 and TRBJ2-5; tentatively, D is TRBD1 or TRBD2 (5 bases each). V was trimmed by 5 bases and J by 4 bases, leaving 25 bases between them. The germline CDR1 and CDR2 sequences are KGHDR and SFDVKD. The CDR3 is 18 residues long. DNA of the CDR3: TGTGCCACCAGTGGTTCCCCGGACTCGGCGCCGGGGCCAGAGACCCAGTACCTC. Its protein is CATSGSPDSAPGPETQYL.

The rearrangement joins TRBV12-3 or TRBV12-4 to TRBJ1-4; 7 bases map to TRBD1. Trimming took 7 bases from V and 3 from J; bases not matched to a gene: 17. The CDR3 has 18 amino acids. CDR3 DNA: TGTGCCAGCACCATTTACCAGGGGGGGAGAGAAGCTAATGAAAAACTGTTTTTT. The encoded protein is CASTIYQGGREANEKLFF.

The rearrangement links TRBV19 to TRBJ1-5; D may be TRBD1 (5 bases). The V gene lost 6 bases and the J gene lost 7 bases, with 22 bases spanning the gap. The CDR3 has 16 amino acids. The V gene's germline CDR1 is LNHDA and CDR2 SQIVND (reference sequence). The CDR3 protein is CASSPTTGGGRQPQHF. The CDR3 DNA sequence: TGTGCCAGTAGCCCAACGACTGGGGGGGGACGGCAGCCCCAGCATTTT.

This clonotype was detected a few times. The chain links TRBV9 to TRBJ2-3, with 11 bases identical to TRBD2. Trimming removed 5 bases from V and 9 bases from J; junction bases left unmatched: 2. Germline lookup yields CDR1 SGDLS and CDR2 YYNGEE. This CDR3 has 12 residues. CDR3 sequence (DNA): TGTGCCAGCAGTAGCGGGGGGGGCACGCAGTATTTT. Its protein is CASSSGGGTQYF. The full variable domain, completed using reference TRBV9 and TRBJ2-3, is DSGVTQTPKHLITATGQRVTLRCSPRSGDLSVYWYQQSLDQGLQFLIQYYNGEERAKGNILERFSAQQFPDLHSELNLSSLELGDSALYFCASSSGGGTQYFGPGTRLTVL.

The chain couples TRBV13 to TRBJ1-4, with TRBD1 matching 9 bases. Germline V lookup: CDR1 PRHDT, CDR2 FYEKMQ (reference sequence). Trimming cost V 3 bases and J 10 bases; bases outside gene matches: 9. The CDR3 has 15 residues. The CDR3 DNA is TGTGCCAGCAGCTTTCCGGGACAGGGAAAAAGAAAACTGTTTTTT. Its protein is CASSFPGQGKRKLFF.

In this sample, this clonotype turned up many times. V and J are TRBV5-1 and TRBJ1-2; TRBD1 matches 9 bases. The CDR3 is 14 amino acids. V gave up 4 bases and J gave up 4 bases; unmatched junction bases: 5. Looked up from germline, CDR1 is SGHRS and CDR2 is YFSETQ. The CDR3 sequence: CASSPGQGGYGYTF. The CDR3, as DNA: TGCGCCAGCAGCCCGGGACAGGGCGGCTATGGCTACACCTTC. Filled out from reference TRBV5-1 and TRBJ1-2, the complete variable domain reads KAGVTQTPRYLIKTRGQQVTLSCSPISGHRSVSWYQQTPGQGLQFLFEYFSETQRNKGNFPGRFSGRQFSNSRSEMNVSTLELGDSALYLCASSPGQGGYGYTFGSGTRLTVV.

At least ten counts were recorded for this clonotype. V and J are TRBV6-5 and TRBJ1-2, with TRBD1 identical over 9 bases. The CDR3 loop spans 16 amino acids. CDR1 and CDR2 (germline): MNHEY, SVGAGI. V trimming: 5 bases; J trimming: 1 base; junction bases outside the gene matches: 8. Written as DNA, the CDR3 is TGTGCCAGCAGTACTTTGGGACAGGGAAATAACTATGGCTACACCTTC. Protein sequence: CASSTLGQGNNYGYTF.

This clonotype has at least ten counts. The rearrangement uses TRBV9 and TRBJ2-2; D gene ambiguous. The CDR3 extends over 13 amino acids. The ends were cut back, 1 base at V and 5 bases at J, with 6 bases in the middle. Germline lookup yields CDR1 SGDLS and CDR2 YYNGEE. Here the CDR3 DNA reads TGTGCCAGCAGCGTAAAAAGAACCGGGGAGCTGTTTTTT. Translated: CASSVKRTGELFF.

This clonotype appeared many times. Just one base apart from a much larger clone, this may be a read error. The chain couples TRBV7-7 to TRBJ2-5; either TRBD1 or TRBD2 may supply D (5 bases each). Germline V gene sequence: CDR1 SSHAT, CDR2 FNYEAQ (reference sequence). The CDR3 runs 15 residues. CDR3 in amino acids: CASSLWGTAEETQHF. CDR3 nucleotide sequence: TGTGCTAGCAGCTTATGGGGCACAGCGGAAGAGACCCAGCACTTC.

In its sample, this clonotype was seen many times. The J gene is TRBJ1-3, the V gene TRBV19; D gene unclear. CDR1 LNHDA and CDR2 SQIVND come from the germline V gene (reference sequence). CDR3 length: 12 residues. Trimming pared 6 bases from V and 1 base from J, leaving 4 bases between. CDR3 loop: CASSLSGNTIYF. CDR3 coding DNA: TGTGCCAGTAGCTTATCTGGAAACACCATATATTTT.

With regard to this clonotype: This clone may be a read error of a much larger clone one base away. This chain joins TRBV6-1 and TRBJ1-5; perhaps TRBD1 as D (6 bases). Germline V gene lookup returns CDR1 MNHNS and CDR2 SASEGT. V lost 5 bases and J 7 bases, leaving 15 bases between the germline ends. The CDR3 loop spans 14 amino acids. The CDR3, as DNA: TGTGCCAGCAGTCAGGGGAACGCGGGGCAGCCCCAGCATTTT. Translation gives CASSQGNAGQPQHF.

The table lists this clonotype with many counts. The chain uses TRBV27 and TRBJ1-6; D perhaps matches TRBD1 (5 bases). The CDR3 contains 15 residues. The germline CDR1 and CDR2 sequences are MNHEY and SMNVEV (reference sequence). V was shortened by 1 base and J by 9 bases, with 13 bases between the two germline ends. The DNA for the CDR3 is TGTGCCAGCAGTTTATTGGGCAGGGAGAGTTCACCCCTCCACTTT. This sequence encodes CASSLLGRESSPLHF.

J is TRBJ1-2 and V is TRBV9, with D perhaps TRBD1 (5 bases). This CDR3 has 18 amino acids. Germline CDR1 and CDR2: SGDLS and YYNGEE. The ends were cut back, 3 bases at V and 3 bases at J, with 24 bases in the middle. The CDR3 here is CASSARASGVKADYGYTF. CDR3 in DNA: TGTGCCAGCAGCGCCCGGGCATCGGGGGTCAAAGCGGACTATGGCTACACCTTC.

This clonotype was picked up many times. The chain links TRBV20-1 to TRBJ1-4, with a possible D match to TRBD1 (5 bases). The CDR3 contains 14 residues. Germline V CDR1 and CDR2: DFQATT, SNEGSKA (reference sequence). The DNA for the CDR3 is TGCTCGGACGGTATGGGGCTAGCTAATGAAAAACTGTTTTTT. This sequence encodes CSDGMGLANEKLFF.

Only a few counts were recorded for this clonotype. J is TRBJ1-1 and V is TRBV30, with D possibly being TRBD1 (6 bases). CDR3 length equals 13 residues. Trimming removed 4 bases at V and 1 base at J, with 10 bases between. Germline loops: CDR1 GTSNPN, CDR2 SVGIG (reference sequence). The CDR3 spells CAWTGTSNTEAFF. The CDR3 DNA follows: TGTGCCTGGACTGGGACATCGAACACTGAAGCTTTCTTT.

The chain recombines TRBV20-1 with TRBJ2-5; D may be TRBD1 or TRBD2 (6 bases each). This CDR3 region has 12 residues. Trimming took off 7 bases at V and 9 bases at J, with 18 bases between the two ends. Germline lookup yields CDR1 DFQATT and CDR2 SNEGSKA (reference sequence). CDR3 loop: CSVSSGSGAQYF. In nucleotides, the CDR3 is TGCAGTGTCTCGAGCGGGTCAGGGGCCCAGTACTTC.

The chain carries TRBV10-3 and TRBJ2-7; 7 bases align to TRBD2. The CDR3 runs 15 residues. Per the germline V gene, CDR1 is ENHRY and CDR2 is SYGVKD. Losses at the gene ends were 2 bases for V and 7 bases for J; bases not matched to a gene: 11. The DNA for the CDR3 is TGTGCCATCAGTGAGATTGTGGGGGGGGATTTGGAGCAGTACTTC. It encodes CAISEIVGGDLEQYF.

This clonotype was found a few times. The chain couples TRBV28 to TRBJ2-2; D might be TRBD2 (7 bases). The germline gives CDR1 MDHEN, CDR2 SYDVKM. Trimming removed 8 bases from V and 6 bases from J, with 16 bases in between. CDR3 length: 14 amino acids. The CDR3 coding sequence is TGTGCCAGCCTGCGGGGGCGGGATCCCGGGGAGCTGTTTTTT. Residues: CASLRGRDPGELFF.